This T cell receptor beta chain derives from a study of response to subunit inactivated influenza vaccine. Study-wide results and caveats: Every seasonal influenza vaccination brings in few new T cells, the authors suggested.

One entry per CDR3 protein results from TCRdb running MiXCR on the RT-PCR reads. The data contain around 570,000 distinct CDR3 sequences, 7.6% of them singletons. This clonotype occurred many times. No antigen is known for it. The TCR originated in a man aged 45 to 70 who received an inactivated influenza vaccine. Source: PBMCs from blood, taken about 23 months after vaccination.

In DNA, the CDR3 is TGCGCCAGCAGCACAGGGTCCACAGATACGCAGTATTTT. Protein: CASSTGSTDTQYF. The chain couples TRBV5-1 to TRBJ2-3; D may be TRBD1 (6 bases). Germline CDR1 reads SGHRS; CDR2 reads YFSETQ. Trimming left V 4 bases short and J 2 bases short, with 8 bases between. This CDR3 contains 13 residues.